This TCR beta chain was captured by sequencing in a study of T cells after yellow fever vaccination. Study-level points and caveats: Among all clonotypes, a small share was observed in both CD4 and CD8 compartments. In FACS-sorted repertoires, abundant clonotypes from the bulk population could appear as contaminants.

TCRdb reprocessed the 5' RACE reads with MiXCR, giving one entry per CDR3 protein. The sample includes 510,000 or so distinct CDR3 sequences, 15% to 20% of them seen just once. In the case of this clonotype: Antigen specificity is unknown.

CDR1 MNHEY and CDR2 SVGAGI come from the germline V gene. Trimming cost V 0 bases and J 5 bases, with 14 bases left between them. This CDR3 comprises 15 residues. The sample in question was PBMCs, obtained 15 days after the yellow fever booster vaccination. The gene calls are TRBV6-5 and TRBJ2-7, with a possible D match to TRBD2 (6 bases). The sequence came from a man aged 25 to 40 who received the YFV17D yellow fever vaccine. The DNA of the CDR3 is TGTGCCAGCAGTTACTCTCGCCGGGAGTACCACGAGCAGTACTTC. It translates to CASSYSRREYHEQYF.